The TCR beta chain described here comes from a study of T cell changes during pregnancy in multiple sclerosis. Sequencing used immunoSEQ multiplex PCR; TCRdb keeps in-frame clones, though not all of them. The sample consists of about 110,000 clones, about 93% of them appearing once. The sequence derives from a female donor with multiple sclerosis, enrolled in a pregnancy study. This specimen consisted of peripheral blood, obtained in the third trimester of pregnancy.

CDR3 nucleotide sequence: TGTGCCAGCAGCGTAGATGAGGGGGCGCCGGGAACCCAGTACTTC. It yields the protein CASSVDEGAPGTQYF. This chain uses TRBV9 with TRBJ2-5; 7 bases map to TRBD1. The CDR3 length is 15 residues. V shed 0 bases, J shed 8 bases, and the junction held 10 bases outside the gene matches. CDR1 is SGDLS and CDR2 is YYNGEE in the germline V gene.